The T cell receptor beta chain under discussion was sequenced for a study of cytomegalovirus exposure and HLA in healthy donors (dated by TCRdb to about 2017). At the level of the whole study: The 500 to 700 repertoires of the first cohort and the 110 or so validation repertoires were produced on the same platform, according to a later analysis. The study was designed to test whether signatures of past pathogen exposure could be identified by cataloging public T cell receptors. A separate validation cohort of approximately 130 different subjects was used in addition to the 666-subject first cohort. The study combined high-throughput TCR immunosequencing, statistical association of individual TCRs with disease status, and machine learning to predict cytomegalovirus infection status.

The study at large found these results: In a later analysis, TCRs clustered in the first cohort were found to also tend to co-occur in the 120 validation repertoires, with about 94% of cluster scores above 0. The authors suggested that the approach could potentially be extended to other disease states and immunological phenotypes. In the study, approximately 160 TCR beta chains were listed as associated with cytomegalovirus. Cytomegalovirus status was reported to be diagnosed by the classifier with high specificity and sensitivity in both the original and validation cohorts. While some public TCRs were present in many individuals, most TCR sequences turned up only very rarely across donors. The validation cohort had no HLA typing available for a later analysis, so co-occurrence within that cohort was assessed over all 130 or so repertoires. In vitro tests confirmed that a few of the cytomegalovirus-associated TCR beta chains recognize cytomegalovirus antigens.

As concerns this clone: Its antigen remains undetermined. Base qualities were left out, and no much larger clone turns up one base away.

The CDR3 starts with the cysteine, ends with the phenylalanine, and has 19 residues. Only the CDR3 region is kept as DNA, spanning 57 bases read in frame from base 1. V is cut back by 3 bases and J by 3 bases, with 13 bases in the junction unmatched. CDR1 and CDR2 (MGHRA, YSYEKL) derive from the germline V gene. Libraries were built with the immunoSEQ multiplex PCR assay. The authors' analysis ran thus. To diagnose cytomegalovirus status from the catalog of TCR beta chain sequences, a statistical classification framework was built. TCRdb took this table from immuneACCESS and kept in-frame rearrangements with V and J called. Such tables lack part of the clones; where checked against another copy, unresolved V genes explain under half of the gap, and the rest is unexplained. V and J calls and clone size are copied from that table; D and trimming were computed from the DNA. The sample table lists some 190,000 clones, around nine tenths of them with a count of one. More than 5.5% of the sample lies in the top ten.

Donors formed part of the validation cohort, which comprised some 120 subjects and was distinct from the first cohort of 670 or so subjects. This receptor was obtained from a man between 25 and 39 years old in good health and CMV-seropositive. The sample consisted of PBMCs. The V and J segments used are TRBV4-1 and TRBJ1-4; 10 middle bases align to TRBD1. The sequenced DNA is TGCGCCAGCAGCCAGCCCCGGGACAGGGGATCATCTGCTAATGAAAAACTGTTTTTT. Translated, this is CASSQPRDRGSSANEKLFF.